This T cell receptor beta chain is from a study of CD8+CD57+ T cells in acquired aplastic anemia (dated by TCRdb to the late 2010s). About the full investigation: On average, sorted CD4+ and CD8+ cells yielded 3 to 4 ug of extracted DNA, with a range of about 0.19 to 30 ug.

Overall study results and their limits: Between patients and healthy controls, no significant difference in CD8+ Simpson's diversity was found (P=0.060). Around 27 CD8+ CDR3 sequences were found to be shared between patients and controls, but these sequences appeared to be highly expressed in patients and within the immunodominant clones of the patients.

Genomic DNA was used as template for profiling of TCR beta VDJ combinations and CDR3 sequences. TCR repertoire sequencing was run on an Illumina HiSeq 2000. Turning to the authors' computational methods: TRBV/TRBJ rearrangement plots, CDR3 size and DJ length profiles, and Simpson's diversity index were used to assess repertoires. Whichever DNA sequence was most abundant in the deep sequencing data was defined as the immunodominant clone. CDR3 amino acid sequences were screened for sharing across subjects and compared with published repertoires and the VDJdb database. The raw public reads went through TCRdb reprocessing: fastp at Q25, MiXCR clone calling, in-frame beta chains kept. Rows merge per CDR3 protein into single entries with the most common DNA and genes. The V and J calls come from TCRdb's annotation, not from the publication. This sample gives some 280,000 distinct CDR3 sequences in total; around three fifths of them show up just once. Jointly, the top ten make up approximately 8% of the sample.

In the study, sorted CD4+ and CD8+ blood T cells from patients with severe aplastic anemia and from healthy subjects underwent deep sequencing of TCR repertoires. Ficoll-Paque density gradient centrifugation was used to isolate peripheral blood mononuclear cells. Before DNA extraction, CD4+ and CD8+ T cells were sorted by FACS or by magnetic beads. To note about this clonotype: The clone's antigen remains unknown. No much larger clone is present one base from it, and per-base qualities are unavailable.

This clonotype was obtained from a human donor with severe aplastic anemia or a healthy control (not recorded which). Sequenced material: sorted CD4+, CD8+, or CD8+CD57+ T cells (not recorded which) from PBMCs.

At the DNA level, the sequence is TGTGCCACCAGCAGAGATCTGGGGGTCTACGAGCAGTACTTC. Its protein product is CATSRDLGVYEQYF. Here the chain combines TRBV15 and TRBJ2-7, with a tentative D call of TRBD1 or TRBD2, each matching 5 bases. From a lookup of the germline V gene (reference sequence), CDR1 and CDR2 are LNHNV and YYDKDF. Including the terminal cysteine and phenylalanine, the CDR3 comprises 14 residues. Only the CDR3 part of the read is kept: 42 bases, read in frame from the first base. V and J lose 0 bases and 3 bases, and a span of 9 bases separates them. The entire variable domain, with the stretches around the CDR3 drawn from the reference TRBV15 and TRBJ2-7 proteins, is DAMVIQNPRYQVTQFGKPVTLSCSQTLNHNVMYWYQQKSSQAPKLLFHYYDKDFNNEADTPDNFQSRRPNTSFCFLDIRSPGLGDTAMYLCATSRDLGVYEQYFGPGTRLTVT.